These T cell receptor beta chains were read from a single sample in a study of T cell responses to AZD1222 COVID-19 vaccine. Sequenced by immunoSEQ multiplex PCR; TCRdb stores in-frame clones only, minus some. The table includes about 120,000 clones, about nine tenths detected once. The sample was peripheral blood, taken on day 0 of AZD1222 vaccination. Receptors were obtained from an adult in good health. Both conserved end residues are part of each CDR3. A D gene is named only where the DNA matches it firmly. Only some rows state a clone size, as once, few, many or a class for expanded clones.

>TRBV5-1|TRBD2|NA|TRBJ2-2
CASSQGVLAGVAGELFF
TGCGCCAGCAGTCAGGGGGTCCTAGCGGGAGTCGCCGGGGAGCTGTTTTTT
>TRBV28|NA|few|TRBJ2-4
CASSRPGGLAKNIQYF
TGTGCCAGCAGCCGCCCCGGGGGACTAGCCAAAAACATTCAGTACTTC
>TRBV7-2|NA|NA|TRBJ1-4
CASSPGGRAANEKLFF
TGTGCCAGCAGCCCCGGTGGGAGGGCGGCTAATGAAAAACTGTTTTTT
>TRBV2|NA|NA|TRBJ1-5
CASRTRGAQPQHF
TGTGCCAGCAGAACCAGAGGAGCTCAGCCCCAGCATTTT
>TRBV10-3|NA|few|TRBJ1-1
CAISDKGSGTEAFF
TGTGCCATCAGTGACAAAGGGAGCGGCACTGAAGCTTTCTTT
>TRBV28|NA|NA|TRBJ2-7
CASSFARYEQYF
TGTGCCAGCAGTTTTGCCAGATACGAGCAGTACTTC
>TRBV19|NA|NA|TRBJ1-1
CASRPEGTEAFF
TGTGCCAGTAGACCGGAGGGCACTGAAGCTTTCTTT
>TRBV2|TRBD1|NA|TRBJ2-7
CASSAGTGEQYF
TGTGCCAGCAGTGCCGGGACAGGCGAGCAGTACTTC
>TRBV2|NA|NA|TRBJ2-1
CASSEYLWPPYNEQFF
TGTGCCAGCAGTGAATATCTCTGGCCCCCGTACAATGAGCAGTTCTTC
>TRBV29-1|NA|NA|TRBJ2-3
CSVAGTFGADTQYF
TGCAGCGTTGCAGGCACATTTGGGGCAGATACGCAGTATTTT
>TRBV7-2|NA|NA|TRBJ2-1
CASIKSAYHNEQFF
TGTGCCAGCATTAAAAGTGCGTATCACAATGAGCAGTTCTTC
>TRBV11-3|TRBD2|NA|TRBJ2-1
CASSPLAGIEQFF
TGTGCCAGCAGCCCACTAGCGGGAATTGAGCAGTTCTTC
>TRBV28|TRBD2|NA|TRBJ2-2
CASSLGGLAGAGELFF
TGTGCCAGCAGCTTGGGGGGACTAGCGGGAGCCGGGGAGCTGTTTTTT
>TRBV5-6|NA|few|TRBJ1-1
CASSLGGLTEAFF
TGTGCCAGCAGCTTGGGGGGGCTGACTGAAGCTTTCTTT
>TRBV19|TRBD2|NA|TRBJ2-1
CASSIRTSGPYNEQFF
TGTGCCAGTAGTATTCGGACTAGCGGGCCTTACAATGAGCAGTTCTTC